These 15 T cell receptor beta chains came from one sample sequenced in a study of T cell responses to AZD1222 COVID-19 vaccine. The table came from immunoSEQ multiplex PCR; TCRdb's copy has only in-frame clones and leaves some out. The sample holds fewer than 120,000 clones, roughly 90% seen once. Sequences were derived from peripheral blood, sampled 28 days after the second AZD1222 dose. The receptors originated from an adult who received the AZD1222 COVID-19 vaccine.

The chain employs TRBV3-1 (or the pseudogene TRBV3-2) and TRBJ1-2, with D perhaps matching TRBD1 (6 bases). The germline CDR1 and CDR2 sequences are LGHDT and YNNKEL (reference sequence). Trimming removed 5 bases from V and 0 bases from J, with 16 bases in between. CDR3 length: 16 residues. DNA of the CDR3: TGTGCCAGCAGCAGCGACAGGAAGAGGGCTAACTATGGCTACACCTTC. Protein sequence: CASSSDRKRANYGYTF.

This chain connects TRBV2 to TRBJ1-6, with TRBD1 as a possible D gene (5 bases). The CDR3 length is 13 residues. Germline V gives CDR1 SNHLY, CDR2 FYNNEI. Trimming removed 6 bases at V and 7 bases at J, with 10 bases between. The CDR3 DNA reads as TGTGCCAGCAGGACAGAAAAAAATTCACCCCTCCACTTT. Translation: CASRTEKNSPLHF.

This clone came up a few times. The rearrangement links TRBV7-2 to TRBJ2-3; D is unresolved. V dropped 5 bases and J dropped 4 bases, with 13 bases sitting between them. Germline CDR1 SGHTA, CDR2 FQGNSA. This CDR3 is built from 14 residues. CDR3 in DNA: TGTGCCAGCAGCATCCTCGTGGGTGCAGATACGCAGTATTTT. It encodes CASSILVGADTQYF.

DNA of the CDR3: TGTGCCAGCAGTGAATGGGACGGAACCTACGAGCAGTACTTC. Its translation is CASSEWDGTYEQYF. This chain joins TRBV2 and TRBJ2-7; the D call may be TRBD1 or TRBD2 (5 bases each). Germline V CDR1 and CDR2: SNHLY, FYNNEI. V was pared by 2 bases and J by 2 bases, with 10 bases between. This CDR3 has 14 residues.

The chain carries TRBV4-2 and TRBJ2-1, with 8 bases matching TRBD2. Germline trimming cut 0 bases from V and 1 base from J; bases unmatched to any gene: 8. Germline V gene data show CDR1 as LGHNA and CDR2 as YNFKEQ. The CDR3 is 18 residues long. CDR3 loop: CASSQESKRGSSYNEQFF. DNA for the CDR3: TGTGCCAGCAGCCAAGAATCAAAGCGGGGGAGTTCCTACAATGAGCAGTTCTTC.

The V call is TRBV7-2, the J call TRBJ1-2; the match to TRBD1 covers 7 bases. Germline lookup yields CDR1 SGHTA and CDR2 FQGNSA. The V segment lost 7 bases and the J segment 5 bases; nucleotides outside the gene matches: 10. The CDR3 runs 14 residues. As DNA, the CDR3 is TGTGCCAGCACCGGGACAGCCCGGGGGTATGGCTACACCTTC. It encodes CASTGTARGYGYTF. Variable domain in full (rest from reference TRBV7-2 and TRBJ1-2): GAGVSQSPSNKVTEKGKDVELRCDPISGHTALYWYRQSLGQGLEFLIYFQGNSAPDKSGLPSDRFSAERTGGSVSTLTIQRTQQEDSAVYLCASTGTARGYGYTFGSGTRLTVV.

This sequence joins TRBV21-1 and TRBJ1-5; TRBD1, the table's D call, was not compared with the DNA. TRBV21-1 is annotated as a pseudogene. The CDR3 has 18 amino acids. The chain's CDR3 is CASSKGSEGGQFNQPQHF. CDR3 nucleotide sequence: TGTGCCAGCAGCAAAGGTTCGGAAGGAGGACAGTTCAATCAGCCCCAGCATTTT.

The gene calls are TRBV30 and TRBJ2-1; D call uncertain. The CDR3 spans 11 residues. Germline V gives CDR1 GTSNPN, CDR2 SVGIG (reference sequence). Trimming took off 1 base at V and 10 bases at J, with 8 bases between the two ends. CDR3 sequence reads: CAWSGVVEQFF. Written as DNA, the CDR3 is TGTGCCTGGAGTGGTGTCGTGGAGCAGTTCTTC.

The V call is TRBV21-1, the J call TRBJ1-2. TRBV21-1 is reported as a pseudogene. This CDR3 is built from 12 residues. The CDR3 reads CASTNNARGYTF. DNA for the CDR3: TGTGCCAGCACCAATAACGCGCGCGGCTACACCTTC.

The V call is TRBV19, the J call TRBJ1-5; tentatively, D is TRBD1 (6 bases). The V end lost 9 bases, the J end lost 0 bases, and 21 bases lay between the germline ends. There are 17 residues in the CDR3. Germline V gene sequence: CDR1 LNHDA, CDR2 SQIVND (reference sequence). The CDR3 nucleotides are TGTGCCAGCGATCGACGGCCACGGGACATTAGCAATCAGCCCCAGCATTTT. This codes for CASDRRPRDISNQPQHF. Looking up the rest from reference TRBV19 and TRBJ1-5 gives the full variable domain: DGGITQSPKYLFRKEGQNVTLSCEQNLNHDAMYWYRQDPGQGLRLIYYSQIVNDFQKGDIAEGYSVSREKKESFPLTVTSAQKNPTAFYLCASDRRPRDISNQPQHFGDGTRLSIL.

The chain employs TRBV3-1 (or the pseudogene TRBV3-2) and TRBJ1-2, with a tentative D call TRBD1 (5 bases). The V gene lost 4 bases and the J gene lost 6 bases, with 21 bases spanning the gap. Looked up from germline, CDR1 is LGHDT and CDR2 is YNNKEL (reference sequence). The CDR3 contains 16 residues. The CDR3 sequence is CASSPRGGRGEHGYTF. The CDR3 DNA follows: TGTGCCAGCAGCCCGAGGGGAGGGCGCGGGGAGCATGGCTACACCTTC.

This clone was observed a single time. This rearrangement joins TRBV5-1 to TRBJ2-2, with 13 bases identical to TRBD2. CDR1 and CDR2 from the germline V gene are SGHRS and YFSETQ. J lost 6 bases, V lost 3 bases, and 5 bases had no gene match. CDR3 length equals 16 residues. The chain's CDR3 is CASSSLAGGVPGELFF. The CDR3 nucleotides are TGCGCCAGCAGCTCACTAGCGGGGGGGGTCCCCGGGGAGCTGTTTTTT.

This rearrangement joins TRBV7-3 to TRBJ2-1; D is possibly TRBD2 (6 bases). The V gene lost 5 bases and the J gene lost 5 bases, with 13 bases spanning the gap. CDR1 SGHTA and CDR2 FQGTGA come from the germline V gene. The CDR3 runs to 14 residues. The CDR3: CASSTTTSHNEQFF. The CDR3 DNA is TGTGCCAGCAGCACCACGACTAGTCACAATGAGCAGTTCTTC. The full variable domain, rest sourced from reference TRBV7-3 and TRBJ2-1, is GAGVSQTPSNKVTEKGKYVELRCDPISGHTALYWYRQSLGQGPEFLIYFQGTGAADDSGLPNDRFFAVRPEGSVSTLKIQRTERGDSAVYLCASSTTTSHNEQFFGPGTRLTVL.

The chain couples TRBV11-2 to TRBJ2-7; D is unresolved. The CDR3 extends over 12 amino acids. V was trimmed by 3 bases and J by 3 bases, leaving 6 bases between them. Germline CDR1 SGHAT, CDR2 FQNNGV. The CDR3 coding sequence is TGTGCCAGCAGCTTCTGGGGCTACGAGCAGTACTTC. It is translated as CASSFWGYEQYF.

The chain is built from TRBV29-1 and TRBJ1-1, with D maybe TRBD1 (6 bases). This CDR3 has 13 amino acids. V was trimmed by 3 bases and J by 4 bases, leaving 12 bases between them. Germline V CDR1 and CDR2: SQVTM, ANQGSEA. The CDR3, as DNA: TGCAGCGTTGACAGGGGCCTGGGCACTGAAGCTTTCTTT. Its protein product is CSVDRGLGTEAFF. Filled out from reference TRBV29-1 and TRBJ1-1, the complete variable domain reads SAVISQKPSRDICQRGTSLTIQCQVDSQVTMMFWYRQQPGQSLTLIATANQGSEATYESGFVIDKFPISRPNLTFSTLTVSNMSPEDSSIYLCSVDRGLGTEAFFGQGTRLTVV.